A single sample gave rise to the 10 T cell receptor beta chains below, sequenced in a study of blood T cell repertoires in COVID-19. Measured with immunoSEQ multiplex PCR; TCRdb has only the in-frame clones, and not every one. The sample holds 240,000 or so clones; 85% to 90% are singletons and the top ten take around 0.85%. The specimen sequenced was PBMCs or T cells enriched from blood (not recorded which). Source of these receptors: a man aged 50-59 years who had been exposed to COVID-19.

This chain connects TRBV7-9 to TRBJ2-1; TRBD2 agrees at 11 bases. The CDR3 runs to 15 residues. J gave up 9 bases and V 5 bases, and 9 bases lay outside the gene matches. Germline lookup yields CDR1 SEHNR and CDR2 FQNEAQ (reference sequence). CDR3 coding DNA: TGTGCCAGCAGCCCTTTAGCGGGGGGGCCAACTGAGCAGTTCTTC. It translates to CASSPLAGGPTEQFF.

The chain has TRBV10-1 and TRBJ1-2, with 7 bases matching TRBD1. Germline V gene lookup returns CDR1 WNHNN and CDR2 SYGVQD (reference sequence). With 8 bases clipped from V and 4 bases from J, the junction kept 13 bases outside the gene matches. This CDR3 has 15 residues. The CDR3 DNA follows: TGCGCCAGCCGAGGTTGGGACAGCGTTTTCTATGGCTACACCTTC. Encoded protein: CASRGWDSVFYGYTF.

The chain has TRBV3-1 (or the pseudogene TRBV3-2) and TRBJ2-7, with 7 bases identical to TRBD2. This CDR3 is 14 amino acids long. Per the germline V gene, CDR1 is LGHDT and CDR2 is YNNKEL (reference sequence). Written as DNA, the CDR3 is TGTGCCAGCAGCCAACAAGCGGGATCCTCCGAGCAGTACGTC. Its protein product is CASSQQAGSSEQYV.

This rearrangement joins TRBV19 to TRBJ1-1, with 8 bases matching TRBD1. Germline-derived CDR1 and CDR2 are LNHDA and SQIVND (reference sequence). The CDR3 runs to 15 residues. The junction had 7 bases not matched to a gene; V was cut back by 2 bases and J by 5 bases. CDR3 in DNA: TGTGCCAGTAGTATAACGGCAGGGGGCCAGACTGAAGCTTTCTTT. Protein: CASSITAGGQTEAFF. Using reference TRBV19 and TRBJ1-1 for the parts outside the CDR3, the full variable domain is DGGITQSPKYLFRKEGQNVTLSCEQNLNHDAMYWYRQDPGQGLRLIYYSQIVNDFQKGDIAEGYSVSREKKESFPLTVTSAQKNPTAFYLCASSITAGGQTEAFFGQGTRLTVV.

The J gene is TRBJ1-1, the V gene TRBV5-6; no firm D call. There are 12 residues in the CDR3. Trimming pared 4 bases from V and 6 bases from J, leaving 10 bases between. Germline loops: CDR1 SGHDT, CDR2 YYEEEE. CDR3 bases: TGTGCCAGCAGCCGCGGGAGGGCTGAAGCTTTCTTT. Its translation: CASSRGRAEAFF.

The chain joins TRBV1 to TRBJ1-5; the table gives TRBD1 as D, unverified against the DNA. TRBV1 is reported as a pseudogene. The CDR3 totals 18 residues. CDR3 in DNA: TGCACCAGCAGCCATCTTGGACAGTTCTTAGTCTCTAATCAGCCCCAGCATTTT. Its translation: CTSSHLGQFLVSNQPQHF.

In this sample, this clone turned up once. The rearrangement uses TRBV4-2 and TRBJ2-3; a weak D match, TRBD2 (6 bases). This CDR3 comprises 16 residues. The ends were cut back, 4 bases at V and 0 bases at J, with 14 bases in the middle. Germline loops: CDR1 LGHNA, CDR2 YNFKEQ. In DNA form, the CDR3 reads TGTGCCAGCAGCCGTCGTAGCGGAACCAGCACAGATACGCAGTATTTT. Protein: CASSRRSGTSTDTQYF.

This chain uses TRBV7-8 with TRBJ1-2; 8 bases fit TRBD1. Germline loops: CDR1 SGHVS, CDR2 FQNEAQ. CDR3 length equals 14 residues. The junction had 5 bases not matched to a gene; V was cut back by 3 bases and J by 5 bases. The chain's CDR3 is CASSFDRGWYGYTF. The CDR3 nucleotides are TGTGCCAGCAGCTTCGACAGGGGATGGTATGGCTACACCTTC. Filled out from reference TRBV7-8 and TRBJ1-2, the complete variable domain reads GAGVSQSPRYKVAKRGQDVALRCDPISGHVSLFWYQQALGQGPEFLTYFQNEAQLDKSGLPSDRFFAERPEGSVSTLKIQRTQQEDSAVYLCASSFDRGWYGYTFGSGTRLTVV.

The chain carries TRBV5-1 and TRBJ1-6; 9 bases are a match to TRBD1. The CDR3 has 17 residues. In germline, CDR1 is SGHRS, CDR2 YFSETQ. Losses at the gene ends were 3 bases for V and 7 bases for J; bases not matched to a gene: 11. The CDR3 sequence is CASSSPRTGARNSPLHF. The CDR3, as DNA: TGCGCCAGCAGCTCTCCCAGGACAGGGGCAAGGAATTCACCCCTCCACTTT.

The rearrangement joins TRBV5-1 to TRBJ1-1; 7 positions match TRBD1. CDR1 is SGHRS, CDR2 YFSETQ, per germline. This CDR3 is built from 16 residues. V dropped 3 bases and J dropped 3; count of bases not matched to a gene: 11. The CDR3 loop is CASSWWGQGVYTEAFF. The CDR3 DNA reads TGCGCCAGCAGCTGGTGGGGTCAGGGGGTGTACACTGAAGCTTTCTTT.